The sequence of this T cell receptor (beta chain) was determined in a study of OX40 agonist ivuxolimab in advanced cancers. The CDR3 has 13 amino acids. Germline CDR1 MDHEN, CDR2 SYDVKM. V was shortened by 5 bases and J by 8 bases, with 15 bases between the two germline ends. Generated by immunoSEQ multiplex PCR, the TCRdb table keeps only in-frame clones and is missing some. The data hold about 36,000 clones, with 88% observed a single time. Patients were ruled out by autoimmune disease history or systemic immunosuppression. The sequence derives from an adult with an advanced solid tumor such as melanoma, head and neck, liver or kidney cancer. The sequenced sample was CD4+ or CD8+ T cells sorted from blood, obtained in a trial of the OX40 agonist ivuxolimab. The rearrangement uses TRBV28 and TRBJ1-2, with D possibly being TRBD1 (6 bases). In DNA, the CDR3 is TGTGCCAGCAGTATCACAGGGTTCGGCGGCTACACCTTC. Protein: CASSITGFGGYTF.